The next 6 T cell receptor beta chains were all read from a single sample in a study of T cells after yellow fever vaccination. Via MiXCR, TCRdb re-called the 5' RACE reads, giving one row per CDR3 protein. The table shows 500,000 to 650,000 distinct CDR3 sequences, with less than 20% occurring only once. Specimen: PBMCs, collected 4 to 6 days after the first yellow fever vaccination. Source of these receptors: a man younger than 35 who received the YFV17D yellow fever vaccine.

The chain carries TRBV6-2 or TRBV6-3 and TRBJ2-4; D is perhaps TRBD2 (7 bases). The V gene's germline CDR1 is MNHEY and CDR2 SVGEGT. This CDR3 spans 15 amino acids. V lost 3 bases to trimming and J lost 6 bases, with 15 bases between them. CDR3 nucleotide sequence: TGTGCCAGCAGTTATTTTCGGGGGGCCTTAAACATTCAGTACTTC. This translates into CASSYFRGALNIQYF.

The gene calls are TRBV12-3 or TRBV12-4 and TRBJ2-2, with 9 bases identical to TRBD1. With V trimmed by 6 bases and J by 4 bases, 6 bases remained unmatched. The CDR3 totals 15 residues. For the CDR3, the DNA is TGTGCCAGCAGAAACGCGGGACAGGGCACCGGGGAGCTGTTTTTT. Protein sequence: CASRNAGQGTGELFF.

The genes are TRBV6-1 and TRBJ2-2; D may be TRBD1 (5 bases). The germline gives CDR1 MNHNS, CDR2 SASEGT. V was clipped by 5 bases and J by 0 bases, with 10 bases between them. The CDR3 has 15 residues. The CDR3 is CASSKGAANTGELFF. As DNA, the CDR3 is TGTGCCAGCAGTAAAGGGGCTGCGAACACCGGGGAGCTGTTTTTT.

The chain carries TRBV28 and TRBJ2-3; 7 nucleotides match TRBD1. V lost 6 bases and J lost 4; bases outside the gene matches: 4. Germline loops: CDR1 MDHEN, CDR2 SYDVKM. CDR3 length equals 13 residues. CDR3 nucleotides: TGTGCCAGCAGGATCCAGGGGGCAGATACGCAGTATTTT. Its protein is CASRIQGADTQYF.

This clonotype came up a few times. The V call is TRBV6-1, the J call TRBJ1-6; 9 nucleotides match TRBD1. V lost 6 bases to trimming and J lost 1 base; unmatched junction nucleotides: 7. The CDR3 totals 17 residues. CDR1 and CDR2 from the germline V gene are MNHNS and SASEGT. The CDR3 spells CASSQQGAGSYNSPLHF. The CDR3 nucleotides read TGTGCCAGCAGCCAACAGGGGGCGGGTTCCTATAATTCACCCCTCCACTTT.

This clonotype was counted a few times. V gene TRBV25-1 combines with J gene TRBJ1-4, with 10 positions matching TRBD1. This CDR3 comprises 15 residues. The germline V gene encodes CDR1 MGHDK and CDR2 SYGVNS. J was trimmed by 8 bases and V by 3 bases; bases with no gene match: 6. The DNA for the CDR3 is TGTGCCAGCAGTGACCGGGACAGGGGTCGGGAAAAACTGTTTTTT. It specifies CASSDRDRGREKLFF. Using reference TRBV25-1 and TRBJ1-4 for the parts outside the CDR3, the full variable domain is EADIYQTPRYLVIGTGKKITLECSQTMGHDKMYWYQQDPGMELHLIHYSYGVNSTEKGDLSSESTVSRIRTEHFPLTLESARPSHTSQYLCASSDRDRGREKLFFGSGTQLSVL.